This T cell receptor (beta chain) derives from a study of shared clonotypes between healthy human individuals. About the research overall: The plates for each donor numbered three CD4 naive, three CD4 memory, two CD8 naive and one CD8 memory.

Worth noting for this clone: What it binds is unknown.

Study results and caveats: Clonotype sharing among the donors was expected to vary with sequencing depth. A handful of donors held about 5% of naive CD4 clonotypes in common. Since donors were few, the genetic and exposure-history diversity represented was limited.

Looked up from germline, CDR1 is MNHEY and CDR2 is SVGAGI. The CDR3 sequence is 13 residues long. With 2 bases removed from V and 2 bases from J, the gap between germline ends came to 6 bases. This table comes from immunoSEQ multiplex PCR, and its TCRdb copy is limited to in-frame clones, with some not included. This table holds some 1,400,000 clones, about 96% found once. Sequenced material: naive CD4+ T cells sorted from blood. The subset here: CD45RA+ positively selected. J is TRBJ1-2 and V is TRBV6-5, with D hard to call. This receptor was identified in a man aged 30 to 45 in good health. CDR3 bases: TGTGCCAGCAGTTACGGGTGGAACTATGGCTACACCTTC. Amino acid sequence: CASSYGWNYGYTF.